A selection of T cell receptor beta chains follows, all from one sample in a study of blood T cell repertoires in COVID-19. The method was immunoSEQ multiplex PCR; TCRdb's version includes in-frame clones alone and lacks a portion of them. The data contain about 220,000 clones, 88% of them singletons. The sample taken for sequencing was PBMCs or T cells enriched from blood (not recorded which). The receptors were sampled from a woman between 50 and 59 years old with acute COVID-19. Both conserved end residues are trimmed from each CDR3. The D gene is left open where the match is weak.

V gene	D gene	J gene	CDR3 protein
TRBV3-1/TRBV3-2	NA	TRBJ2-7	ASSPDYSYEQY
TRBV7-8	NA	TRBJ2-1	ASSLLRSEQF
TRBV5-1	NA	TRBJ1-1	ASSLGANTEAF
TRBV28	NA	TRBJ1-6	ASRVPAGLNSPLH
TRBV6-5	NA	TRBJ2-3	ASSYWAKSTDTQY
TRBV27	TRBD1	TRBJ1-1	ASSNQGAGNTEAF
TRBV18	TRBD1	TRBJ2-2	ASSLGQVNTGELF
TRBV7-9	NA	TRBJ1-2	ASSLVNPRGYT
TRBV27	TRBD2	TRBJ2-7	ASSPLHSDSGPYEQY
TRBV6-1	NA	TRBJ1-2	ASSEGAGLNLYGYT
TRBV18	NA	TRBJ2-1	ASSPPSVLNEQF
TRBV2	TRBD1	TRBJ1-1	ASRGQTMNTEAF
TRBV10-3	TRBD1	TRBJ2-6	AISPRTGLTGANVLT
TRBV5-1	NA	TRBJ2-7	ASSLTGAYEQY
TRBV7-2	NA	TRBJ2-5	ASSLGLGQETQY
TRBV4-1	NA	TRBJ1-1	ASHGEGMDTEAF
TRBV27	TRBD1	TRBJ1-5	ASSSQGWNQPQH
TRBV12-3/TRBV12-4	NA	TRBJ2-3	ASRIGRTDTQY
TRBV18	NA	TRBJ2-7	ASSSPDSYEQY
TRBV7-2	NA	TRBJ2-7	ASSLEGVDRPYEQY
TRBV11-1	TRBD1	TRBJ2-5	ASRERQGTERETQY
TRBV27	NA	TRBJ2-7	ASSLVLGQGTYEQY
TRBV7-9	NA	TRBJ1-2	ASSPGDTYGYT
TRBV5-1	TRBD1	TRBJ1-4	ASSVGQGGEKLF